A selection of T cell receptor beta chains follows, all from one sample in a study of yellow fever vaccine responses in identical twins. Each CDR3 protein gets one entry after TCRdb re-called the RT-PCR reads with MiXCR. This sample has 2,000 to 3,000 distinct CDR3 sequences, with about 80% found just once. The source was T cells from blood (PBMCs), unsorted or a sorted subset (not recorded which), collected before or after yellow fever vaccination (not recorded which). These receptors all come from a woman aged 18-29 years who received the yellow fever vaccine. Each CDR3 is given with its conserved first and last residue. Fields, in order: D gene, clone size, J gene, V gene, CDR3 protein, CDR3 DNA. A D gene is named only where the DNA matches it firmly. Where a row states a size, it is once, few, many or the class of an expanded clone; other rows omit it.

D gene: TRBD1
clone size: -
J gene: TRBJ2-1
V gene: TRBV29-1
CDR3 protein: CSAPGQGRNEQFF
CDR3 DNA: TGCAGCGCCCCGGGACAGGGGAGAAATGAGCAGTTCTTC

D gene: -
clone size: once
J gene: TRBJ1-5
V gene: TRBV5-6
CDR3 protein: CASSLGYQPQHF
CDR3 DNA: TGTGCCAGCAGCTTGGGGTATCAGCCCCAGCATTTT

D gene: -
clone size: large
J gene: TRBJ1-5
V gene: TRBV7-9
CDR3 protein: CASSLGSQPQHF
CDR3 DNA: TGTGCCAGCAGCTTAGGGTCTCAGCCCCAGCATTTT

D gene: -
clone size: few
J gene: TRBJ2-1
V gene: TRBV6-4
CDR3 protein: CASSDSGAEQFF
CDR3 DNA: TGTGCCAGCAGTGACTCTGGAGCTGAGCAGTTCTTC

D gene: TRBD2
clone size: -
J gene: TRBJ2-2
V gene: TRBV7-3
CDR3 protein: CASSLTSGGGELFF
CDR3 DNA: TGTGCCAGCAGCTTGACTAGCGGGGGCGGGGAGCTGTTTTTT

D gene: -
clone size: -
J gene: TRBJ1-1
V gene: TRBV2
CDR3 protein: CASSETENTEAFF
CDR3 DNA: TGTGCCAGCAGTGAAACAGAGAACACTGAAGCTTTCTTT

D gene: TRBD1
clone size: -
J gene: TRBJ1-2
V gene: TRBV29-1
CDR3 protein: CSVLGQDPSYGYTF
CDR3 DNA: TGCAGCGTCCTCGGACAGGACCCCTCCTATGGCTACACCTTC

D gene: -
clone size: -
J gene: TRBJ2-1
V gene: TRBV11-3
CDR3 protein: CASSLRRAVYNEQFF
CDR3 DNA: TGTGCCAGCAGCTTACGGAGGGCCGTGTACAATGAGCAGTTCTTC

D gene: -
clone size: once
J gene: TRBJ2-5
V gene: TRBV13
CDR3 protein: CASSDLQETQYF
CDR3 DNA: TGTGCCAGCTCGGACCTACAAGAGACCCAGTACTTC

D gene: -
clone size: -
J gene: TRBJ2-6
V gene: TRBV7-3
CDR3 protein: CASSWAAGANVLTF
CDR3 DNA: TGTGCCAGCAGCTGGGCCGCTGGGGCCAACGTCCTGACTTTC

D gene: TRBD1
clone size: -
J gene: TRBJ1-1
V gene: TRBV7-9
CDR3 protein: CASSWDRNTEAFF
CDR3 DNA: TGTGCCAGCAGCTGGGACAGGAACACTGAAGCTTTCTTT

D gene: -
clone size: -
J gene: TRBJ2-5
V gene: TRBV11-3
CDR3 protein: CASSPDLTYQETQYF
CDR3 DNA: TGTGCCAGCAGCCCGGACCTTACGTACCAAGAGACCCAGTACTTC

D gene: -
clone size: -
J gene: TRBJ1-6
V gene: TRBV13
CDR3 protein: CASSLSARVDSPLHF
CDR3 DNA: TGTGCCAGCAGCCTCTCGGCCAGGGTAGATTCACCCCTCCACTTT

D gene: -
clone size: -
J gene: TRBJ1-2
V gene: TRBV7-9
CDR3 protein: CASSPLPTGDNYGYTF
CDR3 DNA: TGTGCCAGCAGCCCCCTCCCGACGGGGGATAACTATGGCTACACCTTC

D gene: TRBD1
clone size: -
J gene: TRBJ1-5
V gene: TRBV19
CDR3 protein: CASSTGGQPQHF
CDR3 DNA: TGTGCCAGTAGTACAGGGGGTCAGCCCCAGCATTTT

D gene: -
clone size: -
J gene: TRBJ2-2
V gene: TRBV29-1
CDR3 protein: CSVEDLHGELFF
CDR3 DNA: TGCAGCGTTGAAGATCTTCACGGGGAGCTGTTTTTT

D gene: -
clone size: large
J gene: TRBJ1-5
V gene: TRBV4-1
CDR3 protein: CASSPSSGQPQHF
CDR3 DNA: TGCGCCAGCAGCCCCTCATCAGGACAGCCCCAGCATTTT

D gene: -
clone size: -
J gene: TRBJ1-1
V gene: TRBV29-1
CDR3 protein: CSVISANTEAFF
CDR3 DNA: TGCAGCGTTATCTCAGCGAACACTGAAGCTTTCTTT

D gene: TRBD2
clone size: -
J gene: TRBJ2-7
V gene: TRBV9
CDR3 protein: CASSGPGGYEQYF
CDR3 DNA: TGTGCCAGCAGCGGCCCGGGAGGGTACGAGCAGTACTTC

D gene: -
clone size: -
J gene: TRBJ2-3
V gene: TRBV7-9
CDR3 protein: CASSLREGAVPDTQYF
CDR3 DNA: TGTGCCAGCAGCTTACGGGAGGGGGCTGTGCCAGATACGCAGTATTTT

D gene: -
clone size: -
J gene: TRBJ2-5
V gene: TRBV7-9
CDR3 protein: CASSLPDRLYQETQYF
CDR3 DNA: TGTGCCAGCAGCTTACCGGACAGATTGTACCAAGAGACCCAGTACTTC

D gene: TRBD2
clone size: few
J gene: TRBJ2-5
V gene: TRBV11-3
CDR3 protein: CASSIQAGVNQETQYF
CDR3 DNA: TGTGCCAGCAGCATACAAGCGGGAGTGAATCAAGAGACCCAGTACTTC

D gene: -
clone size: -
J gene: TRBJ2-1
V gene: TRBV11-1
CDR3 protein: CASSLITVRNEQFF
CDR3 DNA: TGTGCCAGCAGCTTAATAACTGTTCGCAATGAGCAGTTCTTC

D gene: -
clone size: -
J gene: TRBJ2-7
V gene: TRBV2
CDR3 protein: CASRDFSYEQYF
CDR3 DNA: TGTGCCAGCCGGGACTTCTCCTACGAGCAGTACTTC

D gene: -
clone size: once
J gene: TRBJ2-1
V gene: TRBV2
CDR3 protein: CASSEHLENNEQFF
CDR3 DNA: TGTGCCAGCAGTGAGCACCTGGAAAACAATGAGCAGTTCTTC

D gene: -
clone size: -
J gene: TRBJ2-3
V gene: TRBV27
CDR3 protein: CASSLSGPGADTQYF
CDR3 DNA: TGTGCCAGCAGTTTATCCGGGCCCGGGGCAGATACGCAGTATTTT

D gene: -
clone size: few
J gene: TRBJ2-5
V gene: TRBV29-1
CDR3 protein: CSVLRVAQETQYF
CDR3 DNA: TGCAGCGTGCTTAGGGTGGCACAAGAGACCCAGTACTTC

D gene: -
clone size: once
J gene: TRBJ2-5
V gene: TRBV6-2/TRBV6-3
CDR3 protein: CASSYSPETQYF
CDR3 DNA: TGTGCCAGCAGTTACTCTCCAGAGACCCAGTACTTC

D gene: -
clone size: -
J gene: TRBJ2-3
V gene: TRBV29-1
CDR3 protein: CSLQGPDTQYF
CDR3 DNA: TGCAGCCTACAGGGCCCAGATACGCAGTATTTT

D gene: -
clone size: -
J gene: TRBJ2-1
V gene: TRBV7-7
CDR3 protein: CASSLSFNRNEQFF
CDR3 DNA: TGTGCTAGCAGCCTATCGTTTAATCGCAATGAGCAGTTCTTC

D gene: -
clone size: -
J gene: TRBJ2-3
V gene: TRBV7-6
CDR3 protein: CASSLLPDRGDTQYF
CDR3 DNA: TGTGCCAGCAGCTTATTACCGGACAGAGGAGATACGCAGTATTTT

D gene: -
clone size: once
J gene: TRBJ2-7
V gene: TRBV11-1
CDR3 protein: CASSPGLVIVNEQYF
CDR3 DNA: TGTGCCAGCAGCCCCGGACTGGTGATTGTCAACGAGCAGTACTTC